Only a few counts were recorded for the clone carrying this TCR beta chain. This entry comes from a study of T cells after yellow fever vaccination. CDR3 length: 15 amino acids. Germline assignment: CDR1 SGHNT and CDR2 YYREEE (reference sequence). V dropped 4 bases and J dropped 3 bases, with 17 bases sitting between them. Points from the study as a whole: The secondary response peaked faster, at day 5 versus 15, but was weaker. There were almost no vaccine-responding clonotypes detectable in the sorted memory subsets on day 0. Overall, a small share of clonotypes was seen in both CD4 and CD8 compartments.

Template switching by 5'RACE produced TCR cDNA, adding a universal primer site and UMIs. TCRdb used MiXCR to reprocess the 5' RACE reads, holding one entry per CDR3 protein. The profile shows around 29,000 distinct CDR3 sequences, approximately 6.5% of them singletons. The chain is built from TRBV5-4 and TRBJ2-7; D is perhaps TRBD1 or TRBD2 (5 bases each). The sample was PBMCs, either bulk or a sorted T-cell subset (CD4+, CD8+, memory, or dextramer-sorted; not recorded which), taken on the day of the yellow fever booster vaccination. The TCR originated in a man aged 25 to 40 who received the YFV17D yellow fever vaccine. The CDR3 DNA reads TGTGCCAGCAGCGTGAACCGGGACCAGGGCTACGAGCAGTACTTC. Translated: CASSVNRDQGYEQYF.